The T cell receptor (beta chain) described here comes from a study of vaccination and CD4 T cells after COVID-19. In the study overall: Convalescents were six males and four females, two of them Hispanic. Overlapping peptides covering the spike proteins of SARS-CoV-2, HCoV-NL63, HCoV-OC43 and HCoV-229E were added to stimulate cells. General study results and limits: Spike mono-reactivity held for 304 of 307 vaccine-specific clones in convalescent patients. Reactive clonotype counts went from median around 20 after infection to a few dozen after vaccination, nonsignificantly.

There are 13 residues in the CDR3. Germline loops: CDR1 DFQATT, CDR2 SNEGSKA (reference sequence). The V end lost 6 bases, the J end lost 5 bases, and 16 bases lay between the germline ends. Sample treatment: approximately nine-day PBMC culture with coronavirus spike peptide pools or control peptides (ViraFEST assay). Cultured CD4+ T cell DNA was sequenced using the Oncomine TCR Beta short-read assay. From the PCR reads, TCRdb called clonotypes with MiXCR, one entry per CDR3 protein. The table has approximately 5,000 distinct CDR3 sequences, 25% seen once; the top ten hold about 24%. This clonotype rates as medium-sized (0.01 to 0.1%). Its specificity is not known.

The receptor was derived from a human donor who had recovered from COVID-19. The sequences come from CD4+ T cells from blood, cultured in vitro, collected after SARS-CoV-2 vaccination. The rearrangement joins TRBV20-1 to TRBJ1-2; the D is unclear. The CDR3 here is CSAGSGSGYGYTF. The CDR3 DNA reads TGCAGTGCCGGATCGGGGAGTGGGTATGGCTACACCTTC.